This is a list of T cell receptor beta chains from one sample in a study of control samples from healthy donors and cancer patients. Data came from immunoSEQ multiplex PCR; TCRdb stores just in-frame clones and leaves some out. The table has under 450,000 clones, over 75% seen once. The sequenced sample consisted of PBMCs. These receptors were taken from a man in his forties with head and neck cancer. The CDR3 runs from the conserved cysteine through the conserved F or W. Each record gives: D gene, clone size, V gene, J gene, CDR3 DNA, CDR3 protein. D genes are given only for firm matches. Size is stated for part of the rows, as once, few or many counts, or as a class when the clone is expanded.

>NA|NA|TRBV5-1|TRBJ2-7
TGCGCCAGCAGCCCGACAGGATCCTACGAGCAGTACTTC
CASSPTGSYEQYF
>TRBD1|NA|TRBV5-4|TRBJ1-6
TGTGCCAGCAGCACCCTCCAGGGGGGGGAGGGATCACCCCTCCACTTT
CASSTLQGGEGSPLHF
>NA|NA|TRBV6-1|TRBJ1-4
TGTGCCAGCAGTGAAGTTGGCGAGGGAGAAGACGAAAAACTGTTTTTT
CASSEVGEGEDEKLFF
>NA|NA|TRBV24-1|TRBJ2-3
TGTGCCACGTACGCCGGAGATACGCAGTATTTT
CATYAGDTQYF
>NA|NA|TRBV4-1|TRBJ1-6
TGCGCCAGCAGCCAGCCGGGTCAGCTCTCACCCCTCCACTTT
CASSQPGQLSPLHF
>TRBD2|NA|TRBV15|TRBJ2-7
TGTGCCACCAGCACCGAACTAGCGGGAATTACCGAGCAGTACTTC
CATSTELAGITEQYF
>NA|NA|TRBV28|TRBJ2-1
TGTGCCAGCAGTTCCTCGTCTGATGAGCAGTTCTTC
CASSSSSDEQFF
>NA|NA|TRBV11-2|TRBJ1-5
TGTGCCAGCAGCTCGACAGTAGGTCATCAGCCCCAGCATTTT
CASSSTVGHQPQHF
>NA|NA|TRBV14|TRBJ1-4
TGTGCCAGCAGCCAAGAGTTAGGAGGGGCCCCTGGAGGGCTGTTTTTT
CASSQELGGAPGGLFF
>TRBD1|NA|TRBV19|TRBJ1-1
TGTGCCAGTAGTATGATCGCAGGGGGAGGAGGTGAAGCTTTCTTT
CASSMIAGGGGEAFF
>NA|NA|TRBV19|TRBJ2-5
TGTGCCAGTAGTGATTTGGCGACCCCCCCGGAGACCCAGTACTTC
CASSDLATPPETQYF
>TRBD1|once|TRBV10-1|TRBJ2-3
TGCGCCAGCAGTGAGACCGGGCCAGGGGGAGATACGCAGTATTTT
CASSETGPGGDTQYF
>NA|few|TRBV28|TRBJ1-2
TGTGCCAGCAGTTTAGCGGGGGCAAGGGGCTATGGCTACACCTTC
CASSLAGARGYGYTF
>NA|medium-sized|TRBV5-4|TRBJ1-2
TGTGCCAGCAGCTTGAGAGGGTATGGCTCCTATGGCTACACCTTC
CASSLRGYGSYGYTF
>NA|NA|TRBV10-3|TRBJ1-2
TGTGCCATCAGTACCGGGGGGGCTGGGAGAGTGGGCTATGGCTACACCTTC
CAISTGGAGRVGYGYTF
>TRBD1|NA|TRBV30|TRBJ1-6
TGTGCCTGGAATACAGGGGAACCGGATTCACCCCTCCACTTT
CAWNTGEPDSPLHF
>NA|once|TRBV27|TRBJ1-1
TGTGCCAGCTCGGACTCTCAGCGGGTCATTTCAACTGAAGCTTTCTTT
CASSDSQRVISTEAFF
>NA|NA|TRBV9|TRBJ2-1
TGTGCCAGCAGCGTACTGGGACTTCCCGGGGGCTCCTACAATGAGCAGTTCTTC
CASSVLGLPGGSYNEQFF
>TRBD1|once|TRBV5-1|TRBJ2-2
TGCGCCAGCAGCTTGGAACCCAGGACAGGGGGCTACACCGGGGAGCTGTTTTTT
CASSLEPRTGGYTGELFF
>NA|NA|TRBV10-3|TRBJ1-4
TGTGCCATCAGTGACCCAGGGTCAGCGCGGAGTGAAAAACTGTTTTTT
CAISDPGSARSEKLFF
>TRBD1|NA|TRBV7-3|TRBJ2-7
TGTGCCAGCAGCTTAAGCGGGACAGGGGACGAGCAGTACTTC
CASSLSGTGDEQYF
>NA|NA|TRBV27|TRBJ2-7
TGTGCCAGCAGTCGCCTTGGGGGGGCTAGCTCCTACGAGCAGTACTTC
CASSRLGGASSYEQYF
>TRBD1|NA|TRBV6-6|TRBJ2-1
TGTGCCAGCAGTCGTACCTCCGGGACAGAGTTATACAATGAGCAGTTCTTC
CASSRTSGTELYNEQFF
>NA|once|TRBV18|TRBJ1-1
TGTGCCAGCTCACCACTTGACGGGAACACTGAAGCTTTCTTT
CASSPLDGNTEAFF
>NA|NA|TRBV11-3|TRBJ2-3
TGTGCCAGCAGCTTTACTAGTAGCGCAGATACGCAGTATTTT
CASSFTSSADTQYF
>NA|NA|TRBV28|TRBJ2-7
TGTGCCAGCAGTTTTGACCGGAACTACGAGCAGTACTTC
CASSFDRNYEQYF
>TRBD2|NA|TRBV5-6|TRBJ2-5
TGTGCCAGCAGCTCCTCCGGGACTAGCGGGCCGAGGCAGTACTTC
CASSSSGTSGPRQYF
>NA|NA|TRBV6-5|TRBJ2-2
TGTGCCAGCAGTCCCTGGGGGACCGGGGAGCTGTTTTTT
CASSPWGTGELFF
>NA|NA|TRBV27|TRBJ2-1
TGTGCCAGCAGGCCCTCACAGGCCCCCTACAATGAGCAGTTCTTC
CASRPSQAPYNEQFF
>NA|NA|TRBV2|TRBJ2-5
TGTGCCAGCAGCGAACGCAGGGCAAGCGAGACCCAGTACTTC
CASSERRASETQYF
>NA|NA|TRBV10-1|TRBJ2-7
TGCGCCAGCAGTACGAACAACCACGAGCAGTACTTC
CASSTNNHEQYF
>TRBD2|NA|TRBV6-5|TRBJ2-3
TGTGCCAGCAAGGCGGGAGGATGGGATACGCAGTATTTT
CASKAGGWDTQYF
>NA|NA|TRBV7-2|TRBJ1-1
TGTGCCAGCAGCTTAGAGTCGCTGGTTGGTAGGGGGGACACTGAAGCTTTCTTT
CASSLESLVGRGDTEAFF
>NA|NA|TRBV2|TRBJ1-2
TGTGCCAGCCCACGACTTGGGTACGGGGTAGGCTACACCTTC
CASPRLGYGVGYTF
>TRBD1|once|TRBV28|TRBJ1-4
TGTGCCAGCAGTTTATCCACTGGTGACAGGGCGGTCAAACTGTTTTTT
CASSLSTGDRAVKLFF
>TRBD2|NA|TRBV6-2/TRBV6-3|TRBJ2-3
TGTGCCAGCAGTCGTACGGGACTAGCGGGGGGCCGAGGGCAGTATTTT
CASSRTGLAGGRGQYF
>NA|NA|TRBV28|TRBJ2-1
TGTGCCAGCAGTTTTTTTGTAGCGACTGGCAATGAGCAGTTCTTC
CASSFFVATGNEQFF
>NA|NA|TRBV4-1|TRBJ1-2
TGCGCCAGCAGCCAAGAGAGACGTTACTATGGCTACACCTTC
CASSQERRYYGYTF
>NA|NA|TRBV10-3|TRBJ2-5
TGTGCCATCAGTGAGTCGGCCAGGTACCAAGAGACCCAGTACTTC
CAISESARYQETQYF
>TRBD2|NA|TRBV9|TRBJ2-1
TGTGCCAGCAGCGTTACTAGCGGGGGGGCCGAACGCTATGAGCAGTTCTTC
CASSVTSGGAERYEQFF